Sequencing of this TCR beta chain was carried out in a study of shared T cell receptors in the human thymus. CDR1 SGHRS and CDR2 YFSETQ come from the germline V gene. V lost 4 bases, J lost 0 bases, and 22 bases lay in between. The CDR3 length is 18 residues. Sequenced by immunoSEQ multiplex PCR; TCRdb stores in-frame clones only, minus some. The sample includes around 730,000 clones, roughly 88% of them seen just once. These data were also reused for a study on human thymus T cells. That report adds: Thymus tissue was removed during corrective cardiac surgery.

Sequenced material: thymocytes. The chain carries TRBV5-1 and TRBJ2-5; D may be TRBD1 (5 bases). The sequence was obtained from a girl younger than two with a congenital heart defect. This CDR3 is CASSIRQGMRMNQETQYF. CDR3 coding DNA: TGCGCCAGCAGCATAAGGCAGGGAATGAGGATGAACCAAGAGACCCAGTACTTC.